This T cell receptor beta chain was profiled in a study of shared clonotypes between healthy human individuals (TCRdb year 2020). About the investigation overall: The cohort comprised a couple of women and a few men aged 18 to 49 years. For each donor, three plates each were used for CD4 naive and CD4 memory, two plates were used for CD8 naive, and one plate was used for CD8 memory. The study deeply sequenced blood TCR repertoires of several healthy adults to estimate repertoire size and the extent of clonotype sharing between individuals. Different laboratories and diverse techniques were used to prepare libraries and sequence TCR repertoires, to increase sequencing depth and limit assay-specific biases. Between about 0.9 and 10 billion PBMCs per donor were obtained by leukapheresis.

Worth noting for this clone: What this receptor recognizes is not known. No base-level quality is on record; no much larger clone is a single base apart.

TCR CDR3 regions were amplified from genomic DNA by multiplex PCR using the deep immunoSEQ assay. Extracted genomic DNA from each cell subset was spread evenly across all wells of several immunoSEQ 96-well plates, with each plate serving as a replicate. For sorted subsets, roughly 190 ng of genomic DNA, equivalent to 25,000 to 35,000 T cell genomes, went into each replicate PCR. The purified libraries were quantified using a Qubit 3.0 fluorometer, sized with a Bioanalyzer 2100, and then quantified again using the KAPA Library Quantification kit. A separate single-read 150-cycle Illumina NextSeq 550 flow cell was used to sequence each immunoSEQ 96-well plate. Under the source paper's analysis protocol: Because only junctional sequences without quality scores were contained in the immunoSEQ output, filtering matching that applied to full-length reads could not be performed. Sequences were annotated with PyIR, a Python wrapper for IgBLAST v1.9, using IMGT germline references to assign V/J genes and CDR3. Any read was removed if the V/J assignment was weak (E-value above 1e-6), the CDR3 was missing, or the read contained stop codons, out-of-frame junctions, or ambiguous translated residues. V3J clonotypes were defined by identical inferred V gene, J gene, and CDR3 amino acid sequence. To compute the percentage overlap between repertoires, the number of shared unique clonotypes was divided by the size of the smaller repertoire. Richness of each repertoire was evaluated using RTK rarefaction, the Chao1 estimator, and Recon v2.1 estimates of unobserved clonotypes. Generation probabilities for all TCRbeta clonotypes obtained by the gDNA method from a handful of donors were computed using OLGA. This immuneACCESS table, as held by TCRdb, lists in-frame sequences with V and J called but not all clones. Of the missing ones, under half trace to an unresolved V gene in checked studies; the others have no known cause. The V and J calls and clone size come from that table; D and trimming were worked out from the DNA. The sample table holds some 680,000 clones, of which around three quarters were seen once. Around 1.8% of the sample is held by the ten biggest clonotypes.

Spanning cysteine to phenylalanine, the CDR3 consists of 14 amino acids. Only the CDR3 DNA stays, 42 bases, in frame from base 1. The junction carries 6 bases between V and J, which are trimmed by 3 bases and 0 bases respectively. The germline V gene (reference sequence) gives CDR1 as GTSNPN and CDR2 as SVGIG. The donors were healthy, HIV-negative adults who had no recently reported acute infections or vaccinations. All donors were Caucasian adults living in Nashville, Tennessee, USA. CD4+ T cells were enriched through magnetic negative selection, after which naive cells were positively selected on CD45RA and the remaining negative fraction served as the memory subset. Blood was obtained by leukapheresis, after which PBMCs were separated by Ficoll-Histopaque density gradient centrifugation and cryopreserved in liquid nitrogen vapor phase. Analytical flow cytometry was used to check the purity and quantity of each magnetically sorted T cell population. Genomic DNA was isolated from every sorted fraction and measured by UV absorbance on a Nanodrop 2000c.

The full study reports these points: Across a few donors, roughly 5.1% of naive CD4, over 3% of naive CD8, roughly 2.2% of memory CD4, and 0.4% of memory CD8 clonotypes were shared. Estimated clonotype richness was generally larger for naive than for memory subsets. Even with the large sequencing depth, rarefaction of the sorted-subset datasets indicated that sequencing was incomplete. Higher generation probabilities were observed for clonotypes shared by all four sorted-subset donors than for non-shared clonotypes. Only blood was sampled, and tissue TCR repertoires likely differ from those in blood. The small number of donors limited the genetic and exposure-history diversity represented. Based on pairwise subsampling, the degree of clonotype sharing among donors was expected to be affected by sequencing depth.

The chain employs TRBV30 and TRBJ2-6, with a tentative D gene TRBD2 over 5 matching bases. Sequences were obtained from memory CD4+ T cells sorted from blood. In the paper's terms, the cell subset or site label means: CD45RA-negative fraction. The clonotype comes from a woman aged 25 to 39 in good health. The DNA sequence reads TGTGCCTGGAGGGGGAGCTCTGGGGCCAACGTCCTGACTTTC. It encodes CAWRGSSGANVLTF.